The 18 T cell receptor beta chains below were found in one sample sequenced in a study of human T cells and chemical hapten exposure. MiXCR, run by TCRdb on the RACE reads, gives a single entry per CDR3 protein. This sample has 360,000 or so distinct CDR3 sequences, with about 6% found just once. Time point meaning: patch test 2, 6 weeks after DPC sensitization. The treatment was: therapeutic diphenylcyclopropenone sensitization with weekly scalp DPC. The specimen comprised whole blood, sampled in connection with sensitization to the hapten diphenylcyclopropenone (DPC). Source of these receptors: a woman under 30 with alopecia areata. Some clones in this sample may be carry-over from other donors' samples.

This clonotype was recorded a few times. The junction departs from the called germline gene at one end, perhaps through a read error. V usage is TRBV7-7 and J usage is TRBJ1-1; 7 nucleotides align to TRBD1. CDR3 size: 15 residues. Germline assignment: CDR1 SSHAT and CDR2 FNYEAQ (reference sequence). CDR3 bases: TGTGCTAGCAGCTTAGGTACAGGGGCGAACACTGAAGCTTTCTTT. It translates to CASSLGTGANTEAFF. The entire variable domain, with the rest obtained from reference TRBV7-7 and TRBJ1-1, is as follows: GAGVSQSPRYKVTKRGQDVTLRCDPISSHATLYWYQQALGQGPEFLTYFNYEAQPDKSGLPSDRFSAERPEGSISTLTIQRTEQRDSAMYRCASSLGTGANTEAFFGQGTRLTVV.

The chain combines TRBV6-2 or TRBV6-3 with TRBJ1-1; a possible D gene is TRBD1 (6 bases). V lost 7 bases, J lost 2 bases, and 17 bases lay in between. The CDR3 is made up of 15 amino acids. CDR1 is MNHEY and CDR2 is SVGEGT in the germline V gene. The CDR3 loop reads CASTNHQGKNTEAFF. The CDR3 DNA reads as TGTGCCAGCACGAACCACCAGGGGAAAAACACTGAAGCTTTCTTT.

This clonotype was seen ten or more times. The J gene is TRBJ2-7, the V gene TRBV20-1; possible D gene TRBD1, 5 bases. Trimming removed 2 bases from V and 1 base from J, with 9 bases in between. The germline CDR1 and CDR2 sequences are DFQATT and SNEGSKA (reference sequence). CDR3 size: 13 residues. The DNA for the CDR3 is TGCAGTGCTAGACGCAGGGAATCCTACGAGCAGTACTTC. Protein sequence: CSARRRESYEQYF.

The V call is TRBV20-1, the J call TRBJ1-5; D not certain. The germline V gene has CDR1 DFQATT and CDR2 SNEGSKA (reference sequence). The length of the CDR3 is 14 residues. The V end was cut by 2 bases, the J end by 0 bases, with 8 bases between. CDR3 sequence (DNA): TGCAGTGCTAGAAGGATGCATAGCAATCAGCCCCAGCATTTT. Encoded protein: CSARRMHSNQPQHF.

This CDR3 reads CASSRGGAGDTQYF. In DNA form, the CDR3 reads TGTGCCAGCAGCCGCGGGGGGGCCGGAGATACGCAGTATTTT. The V gene is TRBV6-5, the J gene TRBJ2-3; 9 bases are shared with TRBD2. The CDR3 sequence is 14 residues long. The J segment lost 5 bases and the V segment lost 6 bases, leaving 6 bases of the junction unmatched. Germline assignment: CDR1 MNHEY and CDR2 SVGAGI.

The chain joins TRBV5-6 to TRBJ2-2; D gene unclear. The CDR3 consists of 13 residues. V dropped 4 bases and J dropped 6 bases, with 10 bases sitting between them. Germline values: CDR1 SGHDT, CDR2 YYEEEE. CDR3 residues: CASSADAPGELFF. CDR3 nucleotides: TGTGCCAGCAGCGCGGACGCCCCCGGGGAGCTGTTTTTT.

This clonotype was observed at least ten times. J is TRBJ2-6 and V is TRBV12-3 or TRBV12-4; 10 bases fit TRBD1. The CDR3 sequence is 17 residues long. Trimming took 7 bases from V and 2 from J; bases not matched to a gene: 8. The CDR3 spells CASTGDRGLAGANVLTF. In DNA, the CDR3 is TGTGCCAGCACCGGAGACAGGGGGCTCGCTGGGGCCAACGTCCTGACTTTC.

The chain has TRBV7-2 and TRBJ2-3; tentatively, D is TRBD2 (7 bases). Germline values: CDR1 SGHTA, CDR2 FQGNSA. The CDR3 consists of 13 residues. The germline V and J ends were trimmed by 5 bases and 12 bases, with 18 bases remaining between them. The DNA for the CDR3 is TGTGCCAGCAGCCCCAACCTAGGGGGGGGCCAGTATTTT. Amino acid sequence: CASSPNLGGGQYF.

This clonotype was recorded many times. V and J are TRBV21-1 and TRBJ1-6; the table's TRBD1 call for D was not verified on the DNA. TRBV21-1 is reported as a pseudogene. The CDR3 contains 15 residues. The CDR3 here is CASSPRTARNSPLHF. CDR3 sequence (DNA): TGTGCCAGCAGCCCGCGGACAGCCCGCAATTCACCCCTCCACTTT.

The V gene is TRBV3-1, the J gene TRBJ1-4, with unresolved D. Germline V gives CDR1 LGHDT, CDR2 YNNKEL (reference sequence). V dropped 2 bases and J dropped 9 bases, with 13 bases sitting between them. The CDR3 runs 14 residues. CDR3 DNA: TGTGCCAGCAGCCAAAGTGGGGTAGTTCAAAAACTGTTTTTT. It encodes CASSQSGVVQKLFF.

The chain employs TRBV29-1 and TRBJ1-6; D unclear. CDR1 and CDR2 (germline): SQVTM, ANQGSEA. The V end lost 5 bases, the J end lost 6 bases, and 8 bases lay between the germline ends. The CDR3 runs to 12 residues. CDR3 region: CSVRAGNSPLHF. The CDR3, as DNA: TGCAGCGTTAGGGCCGGTAATTCACCCCTCCACTTT.

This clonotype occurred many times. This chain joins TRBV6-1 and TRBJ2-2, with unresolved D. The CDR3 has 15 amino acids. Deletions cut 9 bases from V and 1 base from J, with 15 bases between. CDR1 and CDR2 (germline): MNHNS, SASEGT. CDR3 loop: CASAPIVQNTGELFF. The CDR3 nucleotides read TGTGCCAGTGCCCCCATCGTTCAGAACACCGGGGAGCTGTTTTTT.

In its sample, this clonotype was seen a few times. Written as DNA, the CDR3 is TGTGCCAGCAGTTTCAAGCCCGGAGCTAGCACAGATACGCAGTATTTT. Translated: CASSFKPGASTDTQYF. This chain connects TRBV12-3 or TRBV12-4 to TRBJ2-3; the D is unclear. The V end lost 3 bases, the J end lost 0 bases, and 13 bases lay between the germline ends. CDR3 length equals 16 residues.

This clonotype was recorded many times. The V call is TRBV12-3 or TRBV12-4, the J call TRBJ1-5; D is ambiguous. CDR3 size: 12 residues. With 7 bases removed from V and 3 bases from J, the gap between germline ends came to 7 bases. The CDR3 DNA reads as TGTGCCAGCAATGTGAACAATCAGCCCCAGCATTTT. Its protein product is CASNVNNQPQHF.

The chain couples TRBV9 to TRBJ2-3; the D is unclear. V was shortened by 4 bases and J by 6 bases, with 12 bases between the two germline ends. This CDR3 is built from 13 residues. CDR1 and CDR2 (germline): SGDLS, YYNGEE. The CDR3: CASSLLGQDTQYF. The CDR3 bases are TGTGCCAGCAGCCTTCTAGGCCAGGATACGCAGTATTTT.

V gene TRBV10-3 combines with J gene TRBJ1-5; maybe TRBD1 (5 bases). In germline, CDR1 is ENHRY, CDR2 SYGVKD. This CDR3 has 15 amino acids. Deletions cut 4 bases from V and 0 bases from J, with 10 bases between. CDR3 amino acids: CAISVGTNSNQPQHF. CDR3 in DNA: TGTGCCATCAGTGTCGGGACGAATAGCAATCAGCCCCAGCATTTT.

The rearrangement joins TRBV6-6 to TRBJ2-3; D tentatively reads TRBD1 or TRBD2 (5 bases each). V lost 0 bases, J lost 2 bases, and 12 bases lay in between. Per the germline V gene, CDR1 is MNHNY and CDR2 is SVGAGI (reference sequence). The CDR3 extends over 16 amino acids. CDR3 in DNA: TGTGCCAGCAGTTACTCGAGGGACGAACCCACAGATACGCAGTATTTT. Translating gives CASSYSRDEPTDTQYF.

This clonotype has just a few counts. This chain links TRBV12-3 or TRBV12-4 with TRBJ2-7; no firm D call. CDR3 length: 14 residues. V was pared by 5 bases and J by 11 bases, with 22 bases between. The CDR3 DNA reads TGTGCCAGCAGTCTAACCCCGTTCAACGACGGAGAGTACTTC. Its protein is CASSLTPFNDGEYF.